These 18 T cell receptor beta chains share one sample of origin, sequenced in a study of immune evolution from preneoplasia to lung adenocarcinoma. The method was immunoSEQ multiplex PCR; TCRdb's version includes in-frame clones alone and lacks a portion of them. The sample has roughly 13,000 clones, more than 80% seen once. Input material: FFPE minimally invasive lung adenocarcinoma tissue. Receptors were obtained from a person aged 70 to 85 with lung adenocarcinoma.

The genes are TRBV28 and TRBJ2-7; D possibly corresponds to TRBD2 (5 bases). Germline CDR1 and CDR2: MDHEN and SYDVKM. CDR3 length: 13 residues. V lost 5 bases, J lost 12 bases, and 20 bases lay in between. CDR3 protein: CASSLPGSSWWYF. DNA of the CDR3: TGTGCCAGCAGTCTCCCGGGGAGTTCCTGGTGGTACTTC.

The V call is TRBV18, the J call TRBJ1-1; TRBD1 matches at 10 bases. The CDR3 is 17 amino acids. Germline V CDR1 and CDR2: KGHSH, LQKENI. V trimming: 2 bases; J trimming: 11 bases; junction bases outside the gene matches: 17. CDR3 sequence (DNA): TGTGCCAGCTCACCAGCTGATTGGGACAGGGGACGTCAGTGGGCTTTCTTT. Translating gives CASSPADWDRGRQWAFF.

The chain links TRBV4-1 to TRBJ2-2; D tentatively fits TRBD1 or TRBD2 (6 bases each). Trimming left V 0 bases short and J 7 bases short, with 15 bases between. CDR3 size: 16 residues. Germline V lookup: CDR1 MGHRA, CDR2 YSYEKL. This CDR3 is CASSQEPGALVGELFF. Here the CDR3 DNA reads TGCGCCAGCAGCCAAGAGCCGGGGGCACTGGTCGGGGAGCTGTTTTTT.

The rearrangement links TRBV6-5 to TRBJ2-1; D unclear. The CDR3 is 12 residues long. CDR1 and CDR2 (germline): MNHEY, SVGAGI. The V end lost 6 bases, the J end lost 8 bases, and 11 bases lay between the germline ends. The CDR3 DNA sequence: TGTGCCAGCAGAAGGGCCGCGGATGAGCAGTTCTTC. Its translation is CASRRAADEQFF.

This clone was recorded a few times. The chain joins TRBV19 to TRBJ2-7, with TRBD1 identical over 10 bases. The germline gives CDR1 LNHDA, CDR2 SQIVND (reference sequence). This CDR3 contains 15 residues. V gave up 5 bases and J gave up 7 bases; unmatched junction bases: 11. The CDR3 nucleotides are TGTGCCAGTAGTCCCGAAGGGACAGGGGTGTCGGAGCAGTACTTC. It codes for CASSPEGTGVSEQYF.

The genes are TRBV5-8 and TRBJ2-1, with 7 nucleotides matching TRBD2. CDR3 length: 17 residues. The junction had 18 bases not matched to a gene; V was cut back by 9 bases and J by 3 bases. Germline loops: CDR1 SGHTS, CDR2 YDEGEE. CDR3 region: CAILKKPAGANYNEQFF. CDR3 coding DNA: TGTGCCATCCTGAAGAAACCCGCGGGAGCCAACTACAATGAGCAGTTCTTC.

This clone was observed once. V usage is TRBV9 and J usage is TRBJ2-7; TRBD2 matches 8 bases. CDR3 length: 15 residues. Germline V gene sequence: CDR1 SGDLS, CDR2 YYNGEE. J gave up 5 bases and V 1 base, and 8 bases lay outside the gene matches. The CDR3: CASSVSPGGPHEQYF. The CDR3 DNA is TGTGCCAGCAGCGTAAGCCCGGGGGGGCCTCACGAGCAGTACTTC.

J is TRBJ1-2 and V is TRBV6-5; D is uncertain. Per the germline V gene, CDR1 is MNHEY and CDR2 is SVGAGI. V lost 5 bases to trimming and J lost 8 bases, with 12 bases between them. The CDR3 has 12 amino acids. CDR3 amino acids: CASSGRTEGYTF. Here the CDR3 DNA reads TGTGCCAGCAGTGGTAGGACGGAGGGCTACACCTTC.

This rearrangement joins TRBV7-9 to TRBJ2-5, with 7 positions matching TRBD1. The junction had 13 bases not matched to a gene; V was cut back by 5 bases and J by 1 base. From germline, CDR1 is SEHNR and CDR2 FQNEAQ (reference sequence). CDR3 length: 17 amino acids. The CDR3 coding sequence is TGTGCCAGCAGCCGATGGCTAACTACAGGGGTCCAAGAGACCCAGTACTTC. It is translated as CASSRWLTTGVQETQYF.

This clone has a handful of counts. The chain links TRBV18 to TRBJ1-2, with D possibly being TRBD1 (5 bases). Between the trimmed V and J ends, which lost 2 bases and 0 bases, there was a span of 10 bases. The CDR3 has 15 amino acids. Germline V CDR1 and CDR2: KGHSH, LQKENI. CDR3 nucleotide sequence: TGTGCCAGCTCACCATCCAGGGCGACTAACTATGGCTACACCTTC. Translated, it gives CASSPSRATNYGYTF.

This chain joins TRBV6-6 and TRBJ1-5; TRBD1 matches at 11 bases. The CDR3 has 16 residues. Per the germline V gene, CDR1 is MNHNY and CDR2 is SVGAGI (reference sequence). V gave up 4 bases and J gave up 1 base; unmatched junction bases: 3. The CDR3 bases are TGTGCCAGCAGTTCCGGGACAGGGGGAAGCAATCAGCCCCAGCATTTT. This translates into CASSSGTGGSNQPQHF.

V usage is TRBV5-8 and J usage is TRBJ2-5; the match to TRBD2 covers 10 bases. CDR1 SGHTS and CDR2 YDEGEE come from the germline V gene. The V gene end was trimmed by 4 bases and the J gene end by 5 bases; junction bases not matched to a gene: 8. The CDR3 extends over 15 amino acids. The CDR3 spells CASSLLIAGGETQYF. CDR3 sequence (DNA): TGTGCCAGCAGCCTACTCATAGCGGGAGGTGAGACCCAGTACTTC.

J is TRBJ2-2 and V is TRBV25-1, with no clear D. Germline CDR1 and CDR2: MGHDK and SYGVNS. V lost 0 bases and J 0 bases, leaving 5 bases between the germline ends. The CDR3 sequence is 15 residues long. The CDR3 spells CASSEYQTNTGELFF. The CDR3 DNA follows: TGTGCCAGCAGTGAATATCAGACGAACACCGGGGAGCTGTTTTTT.

This clone was found a few times. The junction differs from germline at one of its ends, possibly a read error. The rearrangement joins TRBV7-9 to TRBJ1-1, with D possibly TRBD1 on 5 matching bases. Germline V gene lookup returns CDR1 SEHNR and CDR2 FQNEAQ (reference sequence). The CDR3 loop spans 14 amino acids. The CDR3 bases are TGTGCCAGCAGCCAAGCTGGGACCTATACTGGAGCTTTCTTT. It encodes CASSQAGTYTGAFF.

The rearrangement links TRBV16 to TRBJ1-1; tentatively, D is TRBD1 (6 bases). Germline V gives CDR1 KGHSY, CDR2 FQNENV. CDR3 length: 13 residues. V lost 4 bases and J lost 7, with 13 bases in between. The CDR3 loop is CASSPGAGHEAFF. CDR3 coding DNA: TGTGCCAGCAGCCCGGGGGCAGGCCATGAAGCTTTCTTT.

V usage is TRBV6-1 and J usage is TRBJ1-5; D is ambiguous. Trimming pared 4 bases from V and 6 bases from J, leaving 10 bases between. CDR3 length equals 13 residues. Germline CDR1 reads MNHNS; CDR2 reads SASEGT. The CDR3 loop is CASSVKGSQPQHF. The CDR3 nucleotides are TGTGCCAGCAGTGTGAAGGGTTCTCAGCCCCAGCATTTT.

This rearrangement joins TRBV5-1 to TRBJ2-7; 8 positions match TRBD1. Germline V gives CDR1 SGHRS, CDR2 YFSETQ. The CDR3 consists of 13 residues. The junction had 4 bases not matched to a gene; V was cut back by 5 bases and J by 3 bases. In DNA, the CDR3 is TGCGCCAGCAGAACGGGACAGGACTACGAGCAGTACTTC. Residues: CASRTGQDYEQYF.

The chain is built from TRBV2 and TRBJ1-1, with D perhaps matching TRBD1 (5 bases). The CDR3 length is 12 residues. Germline V lookup: CDR1 SNHLY, CDR2 FYNNEI. The V gene lost 6 bases and the J gene lost 1 base, with 6 bases spanning the gap. CDR3 amino acids: CASRGENTEAFF. The CDR3 DNA follows: TGTGCCAGCAGGGGGGAGAACACTGAAGCTTTCTTT.